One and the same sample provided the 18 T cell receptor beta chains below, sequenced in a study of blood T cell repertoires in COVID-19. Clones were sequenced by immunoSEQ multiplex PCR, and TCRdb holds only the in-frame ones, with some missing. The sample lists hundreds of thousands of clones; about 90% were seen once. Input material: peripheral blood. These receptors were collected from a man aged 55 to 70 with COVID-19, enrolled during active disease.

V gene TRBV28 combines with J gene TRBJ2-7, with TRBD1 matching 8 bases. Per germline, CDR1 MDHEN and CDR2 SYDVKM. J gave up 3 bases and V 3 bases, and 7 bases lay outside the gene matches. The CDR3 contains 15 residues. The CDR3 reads CASSFSGQGNYEQYF. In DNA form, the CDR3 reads TGTGCCAGCAGTTTTAGCGGACAGGGCAACTACGAGCAGTACTTC.

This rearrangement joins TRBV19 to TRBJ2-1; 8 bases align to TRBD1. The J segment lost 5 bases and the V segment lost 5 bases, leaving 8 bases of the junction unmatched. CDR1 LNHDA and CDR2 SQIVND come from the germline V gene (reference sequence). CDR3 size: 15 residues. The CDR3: CASSSRDRRDNEQFF. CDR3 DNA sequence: TGTGCCAGTAGTTCCCGGGACAGGAGAGACAATGAGCAGTTCTTC.

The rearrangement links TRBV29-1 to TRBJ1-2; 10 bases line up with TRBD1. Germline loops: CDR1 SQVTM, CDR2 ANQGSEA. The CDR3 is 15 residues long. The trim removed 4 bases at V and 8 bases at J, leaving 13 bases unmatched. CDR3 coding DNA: TGCAGCGTTGGAAGTTTAGTCGGGACAGGGGTCGGCTACACCTTC. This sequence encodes CSVGSLVGTGVGYTF.

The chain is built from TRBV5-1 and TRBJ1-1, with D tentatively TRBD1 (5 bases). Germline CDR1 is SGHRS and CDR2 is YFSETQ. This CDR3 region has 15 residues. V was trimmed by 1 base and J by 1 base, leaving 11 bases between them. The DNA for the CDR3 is TGCGCCAGCAGCTTGTCCGCGGGACCGAACACTGAAGCTTTCTTT. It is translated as CASSLSAGPNTEAFF.

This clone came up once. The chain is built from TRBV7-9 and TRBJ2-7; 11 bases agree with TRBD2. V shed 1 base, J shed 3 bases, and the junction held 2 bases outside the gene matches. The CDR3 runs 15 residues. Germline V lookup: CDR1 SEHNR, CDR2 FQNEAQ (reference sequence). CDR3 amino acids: CASSLGGTSGYEQYF. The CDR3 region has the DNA TGTGCCAGCAGCTTAGGAGGGACTAGCGGCTACGAGCAGTACTTC.

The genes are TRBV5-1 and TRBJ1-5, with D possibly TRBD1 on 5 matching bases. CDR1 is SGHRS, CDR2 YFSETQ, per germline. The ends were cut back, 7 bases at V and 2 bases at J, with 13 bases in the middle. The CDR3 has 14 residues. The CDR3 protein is CASPYRGGNQPQHF. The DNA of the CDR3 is TGCGCCAGCCCCTACCGGGGGGGCAATCAGCCCCAGCATTTT.

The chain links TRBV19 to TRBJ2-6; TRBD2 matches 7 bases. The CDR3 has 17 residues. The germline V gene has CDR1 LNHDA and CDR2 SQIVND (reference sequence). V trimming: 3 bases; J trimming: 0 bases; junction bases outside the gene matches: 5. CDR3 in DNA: TGTGCCAGTAGTATTGGCGGGAGTTTCTCTGGGGCCAACGTCCTGACTTTC. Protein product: CASSIGGSFSGANVLTF.

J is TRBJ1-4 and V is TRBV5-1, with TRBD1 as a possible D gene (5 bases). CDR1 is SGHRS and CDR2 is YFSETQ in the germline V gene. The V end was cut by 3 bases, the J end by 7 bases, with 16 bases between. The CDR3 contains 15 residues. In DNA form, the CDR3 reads TGCGCCAGCAGCTCGTGGCCGGGGCGGGGTGAAAAACTGTTTTTT. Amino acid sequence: CASSSWPGRGEKLFF. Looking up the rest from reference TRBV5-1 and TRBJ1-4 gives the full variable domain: KAGVTQTPRYLIKTRGQQVTLSCSPISGHRSVSWYQQTPGQGLQFLFEYFSETQRNKGNFPGRFSGRQFSNSRSEMNVSTLELGDSALYLCASSSWPGRGEKLFFGSGTQLSVL.

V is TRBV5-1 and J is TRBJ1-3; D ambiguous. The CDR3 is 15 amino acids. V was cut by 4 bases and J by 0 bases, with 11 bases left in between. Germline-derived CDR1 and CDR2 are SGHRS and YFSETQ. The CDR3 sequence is CASSPGLLSGNTIYF. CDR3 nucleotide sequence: TGCGCCAGCAGCCCTGGGCTACTCTCTGGAAACACCATATATTTT.

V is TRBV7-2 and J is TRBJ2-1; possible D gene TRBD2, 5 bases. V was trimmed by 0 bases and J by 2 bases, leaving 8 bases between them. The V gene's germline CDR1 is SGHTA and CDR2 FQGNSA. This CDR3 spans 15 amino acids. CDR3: CASSLAVAPYNEQFF. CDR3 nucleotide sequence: TGTGCCAGCAGCTTAGCCGTAGCGCCCTACAATGAGCAGTTCTTC.

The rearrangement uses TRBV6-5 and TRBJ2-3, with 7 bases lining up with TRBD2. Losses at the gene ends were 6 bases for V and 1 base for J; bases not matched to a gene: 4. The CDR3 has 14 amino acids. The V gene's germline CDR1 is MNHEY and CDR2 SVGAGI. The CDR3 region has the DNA TGTGCCAGCAGCTCGGGACTACGCACAGATACGCAGTATTTT. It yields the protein CASSSGLRTDTQYF.

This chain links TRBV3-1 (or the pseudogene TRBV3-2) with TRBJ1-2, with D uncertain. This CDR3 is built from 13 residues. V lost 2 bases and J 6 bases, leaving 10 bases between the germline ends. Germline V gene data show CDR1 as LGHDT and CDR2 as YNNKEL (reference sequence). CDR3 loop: CASSQFLRNGYTF. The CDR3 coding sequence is TGTGCCAGCAGCCAATTCCTGAGGAATGGCTACACCTTC.

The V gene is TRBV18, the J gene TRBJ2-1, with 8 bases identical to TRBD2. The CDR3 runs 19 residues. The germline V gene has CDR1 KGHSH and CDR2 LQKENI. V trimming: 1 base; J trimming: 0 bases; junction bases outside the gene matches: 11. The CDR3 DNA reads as TGTGCCAGCTCACCACGGGGCGGGGGGTCGCGAAGCTCCTACAATGAGCAGTTCTTC. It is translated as CASSPRGGGSRSSYNEQFF.

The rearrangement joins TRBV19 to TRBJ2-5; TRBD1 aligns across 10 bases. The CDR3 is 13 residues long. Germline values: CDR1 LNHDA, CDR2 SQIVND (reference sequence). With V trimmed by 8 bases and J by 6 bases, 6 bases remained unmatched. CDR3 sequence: CASQTGGAKTQYF. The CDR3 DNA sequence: TGTGCCAGTCAGACAGGGGGCGCGAAGACCCAGTACTTC. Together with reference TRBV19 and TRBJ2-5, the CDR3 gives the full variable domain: DGGITQSPKYLFRKEGQNVTLSCEQNLNHDAMYWYRQDPGQGLRLIYYSQIVNDFQKGDIAEGYSVSREKKESFPLTVTSAQKNPTAFYLCASQTGGAKTQYFGPGTRLLVL.

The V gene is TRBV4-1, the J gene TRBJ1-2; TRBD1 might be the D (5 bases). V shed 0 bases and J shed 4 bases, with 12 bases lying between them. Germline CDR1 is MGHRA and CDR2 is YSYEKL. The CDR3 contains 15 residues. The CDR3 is CASSQEGVRGYGYTF. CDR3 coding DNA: TGCGCCAGCAGCCAAGAAGGGGTGCGGGGCTATGGCTACACCTTC.

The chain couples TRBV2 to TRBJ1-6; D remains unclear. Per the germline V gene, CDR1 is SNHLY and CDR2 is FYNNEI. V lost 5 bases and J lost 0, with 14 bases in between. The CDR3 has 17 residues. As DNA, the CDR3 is TGTGCCAGCAGTCCCTTGCAAGGGAGCTCCTATAATTCACCCCTCCACTTT. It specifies CASSPLQGSSYNSPLHF.

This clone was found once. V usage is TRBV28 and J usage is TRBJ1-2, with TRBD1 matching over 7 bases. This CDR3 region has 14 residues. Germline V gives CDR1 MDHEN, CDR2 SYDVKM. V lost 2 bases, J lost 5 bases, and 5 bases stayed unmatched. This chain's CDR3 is CASSLGTETYGYTF. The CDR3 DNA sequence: TGTGCCAGCAGTTTAGGGACAGAGACTTATGGCTACACCTTC.

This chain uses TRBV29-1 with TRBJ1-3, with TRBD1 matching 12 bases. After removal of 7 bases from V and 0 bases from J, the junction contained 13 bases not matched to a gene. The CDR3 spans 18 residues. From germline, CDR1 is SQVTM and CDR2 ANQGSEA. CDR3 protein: CSAVRDRGPIHSGNTIYF. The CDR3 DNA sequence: TGCAGCGCAGTCAGGGACAGGGGGCCCATACACTCTGGAAACACCATATATTTT.